Each of the 6 T cell receptor beta chains below was sequenced from the same sample in a study of T cell responses to AZD1222 COVID-19 vaccine. Sequencing was performed with immunoSEQ multiplex PCR; in TCRdb, only in-frame clones are kept and a portion is missing. The repertoire consists of about 99,000 clones, with more than 85% occurring once and the leading ten covering approximately 4.7%. The input for sequencing was peripheral blood, taken on day 0 of AZD1222 vaccination. All receptors derive from an adult in good health.

The chain is built from TRBV5-1 and TRBJ2-7; 13 positions agree with TRBD2. Germline assignment: CDR1 SGHRS and CDR2 YFSETQ. This CDR3 has 17 amino acids. After removal of 3 bases from V and 1 base from J, the junction contained 7 bases not matched to a gene. The CDR3 loop is CASSWGGLAGLSYEQYF. CDR3 in DNA: TGCGCCAGCAGCTGGGGGGGACTAGCGGGATTATCCTACGAGCAGTACTTC.

V is TRBV5-1 and J is TRBJ2-1, with unresolved D. From germline, CDR1 is SGHRS and CDR2 YFSETQ. This CDR3 is built from 12 residues. The germline V and J ends were trimmed by 0 bases and 6 bases, with 4 bases remaining between them. This chain's CDR3 is CASSLGGNEQFF. CDR3 sequence (DNA): TGCGCCAGCAGCTTGGGGGGCAATGAGCAGTTCTTC. Using reference TRBV5-1 and TRBJ2-1 for the parts outside the CDR3, the full variable domain is KAGVTQTPRYLIKTRGQQVTLSCSPISGHRSVSWYQQTPGQGLQFLFEYFSETQRNKGNFPGRFSGRQFSNSRSEMNVSTLELGDSALYLCASSLGGNEQFFGPGTRLTVL.

The genes are TRBV10-3 and TRBJ2-1; either TRBD1 or TRBD2 may fit D (5 bases each). The CDR3 has 13 amino acids. Trimming removed 6 bases at V and 6 bases at J, with 12 bases between. CDR1 ENHRY and CDR2 SYGVKD come from the germline V gene. The CDR3 bases are TGTGCCATCAGCCGGGACCCACGCAATGAGCAGTTCTTC. This translates into CAISRDPRNEQFF.

The chain joins TRBV18 to TRBJ1-4, with no clear D. Per germline, CDR1 KGHSH and CDR2 LQKENI. Trimming cost V 3 bases and J 2 bases, with 10 bases left between them. The CDR3 contains 15 residues. CDR3 region: CASSPVRDTNEKLFF. The CDR3 region has the DNA TGTGCCAGCTCACCGGTCCGGGATACTAATGAAAAACTGTTTTTT.

The chain links TRBV7-3 to TRBJ2-1, with D possibly called TRBD1 or TRBD2 (5 bases each). The germline V and J ends were trimmed by 3 bases and 1 base, with 10 bases remaining between them. The germline gives CDR1 SGHTA, CDR2 FQGTGA. The CDR3 is made up of 15 amino acids. CDR3 amino acids: CASSLLGVSYNEQFF. CDR3 in DNA: TGTGCCAGCAGCTTGTTGGGGGTATCCTACAATGAGCAGTTCTTC.

The chain uses TRBV11-3 and TRBJ2-2; TRBD2 matches 10 bases. Losses at the gene ends were 5 bases for V and 3 bases for J; bases not matched to a gene: 6. Germline V gene lookup returns CDR1 SGHNT and CDR2 YENEEA. CDR3 length: 16 amino acids. CDR3 in DNA: TGTGCCAGCAGCACCTCTAGCGGGAGCCACACCGGGGAGCTGTTTTTT. Encoded protein: CASSTSSGSHTGELFF.